This entry describes one T cell receptor beta chain. Its antigen is not identified. These data belong to a study of cytomegalovirus exposure and HLA in healthy donors. Overall study results and limits: In vitro checks showed that three CMV-associated chains really do target CMV antigens. Many donors shared some public TCRs, even though most TCR sequences were rare. Subsequent analysis showed first-cohort TCR clusters tending to co-occur in roughly 130 validation repertoires.

Some clones are missing from TCRdb's copy, which holds only in-frame ones; the method was immunoSEQ multiplex PCR. The sample includes 100,000 to 150,000 clones, 95% to 97% of them seen just once. The CDR3 consists of 16 residues. V was clipped by 4 bases and J by 1 base, with 16 bases between them. Germline CDR1 MNHEY, CDR2 SVGAGI. The chain links TRBV6-5 to TRBJ1-2; D is uncertain. The source is a man aged 18 to 29 in good health and CMV-seronegative. Sample: PBMCs. The CDR3 sequence is CASSSTTRRLNYGYTF. The DNA for the CDR3 is TGTGCCAGCAGTTCCACGACGAGACGACTTAACTATGGCTACACCTTC.